These T cell receptor beta chains were read from a single sample in a study of metastatic and nonmetastatic thyroid tumors. TCRdb recomputed clones from the PCR reads via MiXCR. The data show approximately 31,000 clones, with about 30% seen just once and more than 25% held by the top ten. The sequencing sample was made of blood. The source of these receptors is a female donor with papillary thyroid cancer or a benign thyroid nodule (not recorded which). Some clones in this sample may be carry-over from other donors' samples. Both conserved end residues are part of each CDR3. The D gene is left open where the match is weak. Not all rows give a size; the values are once, few, many and, for expanded clones, a class.

CDR3 length: 13; V gene: TRBV5-6; clone size: many; D gene: -; J gene: TRBJ1-1; CDR3 protein: CASSLSGMVEAFF; CDR3 DNA: TGTGCCAGCAGCTTATCCGGTATGGTTGAAGCTTTCTTT
CDR3 length: 13; V gene: TRBV28; clone size: -; D gene: -; J gene: TRBJ2-1; CDR3 protein: CVCRDRRRLEQFF; CDR3 DNA: TGTGTCTGCAGGGATAGGCGAAGGCTTGAGCAGTTCTTC
CDR3 length: 17; V gene: TRBV30; clone size: -; D gene: TRBD1; J gene: TRBJ1-2; CDR3 protein: CARHPGTGGSSVNGYTF; CDR3 DNA: TGTGCCCGCCACCCCGGGACAGGGGGCTCCTCTGTGAATGGCTACACCTTC
CDR3 length: 15; V gene: TRBV6-1; clone size: many; D gene: -; J gene: TRBJ2-2; CDR3 protein: CASPPRGPNTGELFF; CDR3 DNA: TGTGCCAGCCCCCCCCGAGGTCCGAACACCGGGGAGCTGTTTTTT
CDR3 length: 14; V gene: TRBV27; clone size: many; D gene: -; J gene: TRBJ2-1; CDR3 protein: CASSSSWGTYEQFF; CDR3 DNA: TGTGCCAGCAGTTCCTCGTGGGGGACATATGAGCAGTTCTTC
CDR3 length: 17; V gene: TRBV4-1; clone size: medium-sized; D gene: TRBD2; J gene: TRBJ2-1; CDR3 protein: CASSQDLTSGTYNEQFF; CDR3 DNA: TGCGCCAGCAGCCAAGATCTAACTAGCGGCACCTACAATGAGCAGTTCTTC
CDR3 length: 13; V gene: TRBV3-1; clone size: many; D gene: -; J gene: TRBJ2-1; CDR3 protein: CASSLGQSDEQFF; CDR3 DNA: TGTGCCAGCAGCCTTGGACAGAGCGATGAGCAGTTCTTC
CDR3 length: 14; V gene: TRBV6-1; clone size: many; D gene: -; J gene: TRBJ2-7; CDR3 protein: CASRVFGSSYEQYF; CDR3 DNA: TGTGCCAGCAGGGTTTTCGGAAGCTCCTACGAGCAGTACTTC
CDR3 length: 16; V gene: TRBV11-2; clone size: -; D gene: TRBD2; J gene: TRBJ2-5; CDR3 protein: CASSPRRCLGGETQYF; CDR3 DNA: TGTGCCAGCAGCCCGCGTCGTTGTTTGGGGGGGGAGACCCAGTACTTC
CDR3 length: 12; V gene: TRBV20-1; clone size: -; D gene: -; J gene: TRBJ2-7; CDR3 protein: CSASPQAYEQYF; CDR3 DNA: TGCAGTGCTAGTCCGCAGGCCTACGAGCAGTACTTC
CDR3 length: 15; V gene: TRBV30; clone size: many; D gene: TRBD1; J gene: TRBJ2-2; CDR3 protein: CAWTRTGRRTGELFF; CDR3 DNA: TGTGCCTGGACCCGGACAGGGCGGAGGACCGGGGAGCTGTTTTTT
CDR3 length: 15; V gene: TRBV27; clone size: -; D gene: TRBD1; J gene: TRBJ2-1; CDR3 protein: CASSGGQGPDNEQFF; CDR3 DNA: TGTGCCAGCAGTGGAGGACAGGGCCCCGATAATGAGCAGTTCTTC
CDR3 length: 21; V gene: TRBV28; clone size: -; D gene: -; J gene: TRBJ2-7; CDR3 protein: CASISTHLTDIRKRFPYYQYF; CDR3 DNA: TGTGCCAGCATTTCTACACACCTGACAGATATCAGAAAGAGGTTCCCCTACTATCAGTACTTC
CDR3 length: 13; V gene: TRBV13; clone size: many; D gene: -; J gene: TRBJ2-2; CDR3 protein: CASSLTFTGELFF; CDR3 DNA: TGTGCCAGCAGCTTAACCTTCACCGGGGAGCTGTTTTTT
CDR3 length: 14; V gene: TRBV20-1; clone size: -; D gene: -; J gene: TRBJ2-7; CDR3 protein: CSAIDPAGSWEQYF; CDR3 DNA: TGCAGTGCTATAGATCCGGCAGGGAGTTGGGAGCAGTACTTC
CDR3 length: 14; V gene: TRBV12-3/TRBV12-4; clone size: -; D gene: -; J gene: TRBJ1-1; CDR3 protein: CASSLGTINTEAFF; CDR3 DNA: TGTGCCAGCAGTTTAGGGACAATTAACACTGAAGCTTTCTTT
CDR3 length: 11; V gene: TRBV7-2; clone size: -; D gene: -; J gene: TRBJ2-7; CDR3 protein: CANSPTYELYF; CDR3 DNA: TGTGCCAACAGCCCCACCTACGAGCTGTACTTC
CDR3 length: 12; V gene: TRBV15; clone size: few; D gene: -; J gene: TRBJ1-2; CDR3 protein: CATSQGIYGYTF; CDR3 DNA: TGTGCCACCAGTCAGGGAATCTATGGCTACACCTTC